One sample yielded the 5 T cell receptor beta chains listed below, sequenced in a study of identical twins. TCRdb re-called the 5' RACE reads with MiXCR, one entry per CDR3 protein. Of about 100,000 distinct CDR3 sequences in the sample, around 5.5% were seen once. Sequenced input: memory T cells sorted from blood. Receptors originate from a woman aged 45-60 years in good health.

There are many counts of this clonotype. This rearrangement joins TRBV7-9 to TRBJ2-1, with TRBD2 matching 9 bases. CDR3 length equals 14 residues. The germline gives CDR1 SEHNR, CDR2 FQNEAQ (reference sequence). Unmatched junction bases numbered 4, after V lost 1 base and J lost 9 bases. The CDR3 is CASSLEGTSIEQFF. The CDR3 nucleotides are TGTGCCAGCAGCTTAGAAGGGACTAGCATTGAGCAGTTCTTC.

This clonotype was picked up many times. This chain joins TRBV11-2 and TRBJ2-1; no clear D. V was pared by 2 bases and J by 10 bases, with 12 bases between. This CDR3 spans 13 amino acids. Germline-derived CDR1 and CDR2 are SGHAT and FQNNGV. CDR3 residues: CASSLMEKTEQFF. The CDR3 DNA is TGTGCCAGCAGCTTAATGGAAAAAACGGAGCAGTTCTTC. Supplemented by reference TRBV11-2 and TRBJ2-1, the full variable domain reads EAGVAQSPRYKIIEKRQSVAFWCNPISGHATLYWYQQILGQGPKLLIQFQNNGVVDDSQLPKDRFSAERLKGVDSTLKIQPAKLEDSAVYLCASSLMEKTEQFFGPGTRLTVL.

The chain joins TRBV20-1 to TRBJ1-1; unclear D gene. V was cut by 3 bases and J by 6 bases, with 17 bases left in between. This CDR3 has 14 residues. Germline V gene data show CDR1 as DFQATT and CDR2 as SNEGSKA (reference sequence). The CDR3 coding sequence is TGCAGTGCTAGCAAGGGATCGGGCTCGGCTGAAGCTTTCTTT. Its translation: CSASKGSGSAEAFF.

This clonotype was found many times. V and J are TRBV15 and TRBJ1-1, with TRBD1 as a possible D gene (5 bases). The CDR3 contains 19 residues. V was clipped by 0 bases and J by 1 base, with 21 bases between them. The V gene's germline CDR1 is LNHNV and CDR2 YYDKDF (reference sequence). The CDR3 coding sequence is TGTGCCACCAGCAGAGATGTCCGGGGCGCATCTAGGACGAACACTGAAGCTTTCTTT. Translating gives CATSRDVRGASRTNTEAFF.

The rearrangement links TRBV7-8 to TRBJ1-6; 7 bases are a match to TRBD1. Per the germline V gene, CDR1 is SGHVS and CDR2 is FQNEAQ. CDR3 length equals 15 residues. With V trimmed by 1 base and J by 15 bases, 12 bases remained unmatched. The CDR3 region has the DNA TGTGCCAGCAGCTTAGGCCCCGGGACAGTTCTGGACCTCCACTTT. Translation: CASSLGPGTVLDLHF.